This paragraph reports one T cell receptor beta chain. Its matching antigen is unknown. This entry comes from a study of beta chain features in type 1 diabetes. On the study more broadly: Patients looked much like healthy donors when it came to age, gender and cell yields.

Investigators reverse transcribed all isolated RNA, so they sequenced expressed TCRB transcripts. Sequenced naive, central memory and regulatory T cell samples produced an average of approximately 3.5 million reads. The method was immunoSEQ multiplex PCR; TCRdb's version includes in-frame clones alone and lacks a portion of them. The repertoire consists of about 68,000 clones, with about 48% occurring once and the leading ten covering 0.55% to 0.8%. Purities in excess of 95% were seen in all sorted populations. The CDR3 covers 15 residues. V gave up 4 bases and J gave up 0 bases, with 10 bases separating them. CDR1 and CDR2 from the germline V gene are MNHNS and SASEGT. Findings and caveats of the study: Across all four CD4+ subsets, people with type 1 diabetes showed modestly shorter TCRB CDR3s.

This clonotype was sampled from a man in his thirties or forties with type 1 diabetes. Input material: central memory CD4+ T cells from blood. The chain is built from TRBV6-1 and TRBJ1-3, with D unresolved. The CDR3 bases are TGTGCCAGCAGTGGAGAATCTGGCTCTGGAAACACCATATATTTT. Encoded protein: CASSGESGSGNTIYF.